The present TCR beta chain was sequenced within a study of multiple sclerosis patients with progressive multifocal leukoencephalopathy. Study conclusions and caveats: In most PML patients, TRB repertoires appeared less diverse by entropy.

Data came from immunoSEQ multiplex PCR; TCRdb stores just in-frame clones and leaves some out. Of 25,000 to 35,000 clones in the sample, about 88% were seen once. Stated time point: time of PML onset. Comments on this clone: Its antigen remains unidentified.

CDR1 is KGHSH, CDR2 LQKENI, per germline. V shed 5 bases and J 2 bases; nucleotides not matched to a gene: 2. CDR3 length: 14 residues. The chain couples TRBV18 to TRBJ1-3, with TRBD1 identical over 8 bases. The clonotype was recovered from a human donor with progressive multifocal leukoencephalopathy. Sequencing used PBMCs, obtained from a patient treated with natalizumab. The CDR3 nucleotides read TGTGCCAGCTCATCGGACAGGGCTGGAAACACCATATATTTT. Encoded protein: CASSSDRAGNTIYF.